The sequence of this T cell receptor beta chain was determined in a study of T cells after yellow fever vaccination. Points from the study as a whole: Most primary-vaccination clones recurred post-booster (roughly 96% CD4, just over 85% CD8).

Regarding this clonotype: The antigen remains unidentified.

A 5'RACE template-switching step, the method used to make TCR cDNA, added a universal primer site and UMIs. In TCRdb, the 5' RACE reads were re-called with MiXCR into one record per CDR3 protein. Here the sample spans 200,000 to 300,000 distinct CDR3 sequences, under 15% being singletons. Germline V CDR1 and CDR2: KGHSH, LQKENI. The length of the CDR3 is 11 residues. The V end was cut by 3 bases, the J end by 9 bases, with 5 bases between. This rearrangement joins TRBV18 to TRBJ2-2; D gene uncertain. The sequenced sample was CD4+ T cells sorted from PBMCs, obtained 45 days after the yellow fever booster vaccination. The receptor comes from a man aged 25-45 years who received the YFV17D yellow fever vaccine. This chain's CDR3 is CASSPARELFF. CDR3 DNA: TGTGCCAGCTCACCGGCCAGGGAGCTGTTTTTT.